This T cell receptor beta chain was sequenced during a study of T cell responses to AZD1222 COVID-19 vaccine. Study-level points and caveats: Scientists sampled the repertoires only once the peak T cell response had passed. Receipt of two AZD1222 doses was followed by a rise in Spike-specific TCR breadth and depth.

The CDR3 length is 14 residues. The germline V gene has CDR1 MNHEY and CDR2 SVGEGT. Trimming pared 2 bases from V and 8 bases from J, leaving 13 bases between. Points on this clone: As yet, its antigen is unknown.

The table came from immunoSEQ multiplex PCR; TCRdb's copy has only in-frame clones and leaves some out. The sample lists around 50,000 clones; approximately 83% were seen once. The source of this sequence is an adult in good health. The sequenced sample was peripheral blood, obtained on day 0 of AZD1222 vaccination. V is TRBV6-2 or TRBV6-3 and J is TRBJ2-1; a weak D match, TRBD2 (5 bases). The DNA of the CDR3 is TGTGCCAGCAGTTACCAGCGGACCTATCATGAGCAGTTCTTC. The encoded protein is CASSYQRTYHEQFF.